The clone carrying this T cell receptor beta chain has only a few counts. Deletions cut 5 bases from V and 10 bases from J, with 17 bases between. Germline loops: CDR1 LNHDA, CDR2 SQIVND (reference sequence). CDR3 size: 13 residues. TCRdb's copy holds only in-frame clones and misses some; the assay was immunoSEQ multiplex PCR. The sample contains more than 90,000 clones, under 96% of which appear only once. The sample is drawn from a study of technical replicates of blood from several donors. The specimen was T cells isolated from PBMCs. This receptor was taken from a human donor in good health. This chain joins TRBV19 and TRBJ1-2, with D possibly being TRBD1 (6 bases). CDR3 in amino acids: CASSRTEAFDYTF. In nucleotides, the CDR3 is TGTGCCAGTAGTCGGACAGAAGCGTTTGACTACACCTTC.